This T cell receptor beta chain was identified during a study of blood T cell repertoires in COVID-19. V dropped 0 bases and J dropped 5; count of bases not matched to a gene: 6. CDR3 length: 16 residues. Germline V gene sequence: CDR1 KGHSH, CDR2 LQKENI. Participants reported their clinical history, and cohort assignment relied on those reports. The table came from immunoSEQ multiplex PCR; TCRdb's copy has only in-frame clones and leaves some out. Here the sample spans about 200,000 clones, 80% to 90% being singletons. The sample was PBMCs or T cells enriched from blood (not recorded which). The rearrangement uses TRBV18 and TRBJ2-7; 11 nucleotides match TRBD1. The clonotype was recovered from a woman aged 30 to 39 who had been exposed to COVID-19. CDR3: CASSPPLRGQGDEQYF. CDR3 bases: TGTGCCAGCTCACCACCCCTCCGGGGACAGGGGGACGAGCAGTACTTC.